The present T cell receptor beta chain was sequenced within a study of OX40 agonist ivuxolimab in advanced cancers. About the study as a whole: Ivuxolimab, which targeted the costimulatory receptor OX40 (CD134), was an agonistic, fully human IgG2 monoclonal antibody. Intravenous ivuxolimab was administered to patients every 2 weeks at six dose levels: 0.01, 0.1, 0.3, 1.5, 3 and 10 mg/kg. Of the roughly 51 dose-escalation patients, hepatocellular carcinoma was present in about 19, melanoma in approximately 15, renal cell carcinoma in 9 and head and neck cancer in 9. A male proportion of around 83% and a mean age of approximately 61 years, ranging from roughly 23 to 79, were recorded for the dose-escalation cohort. Prior anti-PD-1, anti-PD-L1 or anti-CTLA-4 therapy was permitted, and about two fifths of dose-escalation patients had received checkpoint inhibitors. Partial responses were achieved by three dose-escalation patients, of whom one had hepatocellular carcinoma and two had cutaneous melanoma. The purpose of peripheral TCRbeta sequencing was to test whether ivuxolimab changed TCR sequence diversity and led to clonal T-cell expansion. The monotherapy dose-escalation portion (N ≈ 57 patients) of the phase I ivuxolimab trial is reported in the paper.

The trial excluded patients who had a history of autoimmune disease or were on systemic immunosuppression. Peripheral blood for TCR sequencing was collected from all dose cohorts at baseline, on cycle 4 day 1, and on cycle 7 day 1. The samples were taken from a phase I, first-in-human, multicenter, open-label dose-escalation trial of ivuxolimab. The trial enrolled adults with locally advanced or metastatic head and neck squamous cell, hepatocellular, melanoma or renal cell carcinoma. Before TCR sequencing, CD4+ and CD8+ T cells were separately sorted from peripheral blood. V and J are truncated by 1 base and 0 bases respectively, leaving an intervening sequence of 7 bases. The germline V gene encodes CDR1 SGHRS and CDR2 YFSETQ. CDR3 length: 14 amino acids, cysteine to phenylalanine. The sequence is cut down to CDR3 DNA, 42 bases in frame from base 1. With regard to this clone: Which antigen it targets is not known. It has no much larger one-base neighbor in the sample; base qualities were not kept.

Here is what the overall study found, with its caveats: Which antigens the clonally expanded peripheral T cells were specific for was not determined. At doses of 0.1 to 3.0 mg/kg, clonal expansion of both CD4+ and CD8+ blood T cells was observed from baseline to week 6. In the 0.1-3.0 mg/kg groups, partial responders were among the patients with the lowest normalized peripheral clonal expansion, particularly in CD8+ T cells. After ivuxolimab, CD8+ T cells had more expanded clones than CD4+ T cells on average. Low levels of normalized T-cell clonal expansion were also seen in some patients who did not respond.

For sequencing of the TCRbeta CDR3 region, genomic DNA was extracted from the sorted cells. TCRbeta CDR3 regions were sequenced using the immunoSEQ Assay. In its TCRdb copy, this immuneACCESS table keeps in-frame sequences only and misses some clones. Where compared with another copy, unresolved V genes explain less than half of these, and the others have no known cause. This sample is represented by under 85,000 clones; roughly 84% of them were singletons. 7.9% of the sample goes to the ten largest clones. Sequences were derived from CD4+ or CD8+ T cells sorted from blood, sampled in a trial of the OX40 agonist ivuxolimab. The clonotype was recovered from an adult with an advanced solid tumor such as melanoma, head and neck, liver or kidney cancer. The sequence links TRBV5-1 to TRBJ1-1, with the D segment identity uncertain. The CDR3 amino acid sequence is: CASSLTYMNTEAFF. The nucleotides are TGCGCCAGCAGCTTGACGTACATGAACACTGAAGCTTTCTTT.